This T cell receptor (beta chain) was sequenced for a study of OX40 agonist ivuxolimab in advanced cancers. Study-wide findings and caveats: Antigens targeted by the expanded peripheral T cells were not determined. There were, on average, more expanded clones in CD8+ T cells than in CD4+.

Sequenced by immunoSEQ multiplex PCR; TCRdb stores in-frame clones only, minus some. The top ten clones hold 12% of a sample with about 55,000 clones, around 86% of them seen once. Germline loops: CDR1 SGHVS, CDR2 FNYEAQ. The CDR3 covers 13 residues. The V end was cut by 3 bases, the J end by 12 bases, with 14 bases between. On this clone: Its antigen remains unidentified.

The sample consisted of CD4+ or CD8+ T cells sorted from blood, taken in a trial of the OX40 agonist ivuxolimab. This TCR was recovered from an adult with an advanced solid tumor such as melanoma, head and neck, liver or kidney cancer. The chain recombines TRBV7-6 with TRBJ1-4, with a weak D call TRBD1 (6 bases). CDR3 in DNA: TGTGCCAGCAGCTTTCCCGGGGAGGGGGAACTGTTTTTT. This encodes CASSFPGEGELFF. The variable domain in full, with the rest retrieved from reference TRBV7-6 and TRBJ1-4, is GAGVSQSPRYKVTKRGQDVALRCDPISGHVSLYWYRQALGQGPEFLTYFNYEAQQDKSGLPNDRFSAERPEGSISTLTIQRTEQRDSAMYRCASSFPGEGELFFGSGTQLSVL.